These T cell receptor beta chains were read from a single sample in a study of T-cell memory formation after mild COVID-19. TCRdb redid the calling of the 5' RACE reads with MiXCR, one entry per CDR3 protein. The data contain roughly 200,000 distinct CDR3 sequences, about a sixth of them seen just once; the ten biggest clones take up roughly 2.4%. The sample taken for sequencing was PBMCs or a T cell subset sorted from them (not recorded which). These receptors came from an adult woman who had mild COVID-19 (a few samples of this study predate the infection). Cell type and time point are not known. Both conserved end residues are part of each CDR3. The order of the fields is V gene, J gene, D gene, clone size, CDR3 DNA, CDR3 protein. A D gene is named only where the DNA matches it firmly. Clone size is given for some rows only: seen once, a few or many times, or a class if the clone is expanded.

V: TRBV6-4
J: TRBJ2-6
D: .
size: .
DNA: TGTGCCAGCAGTTCCTCGAGTACTGGGGCCAACGTCCTGACTTTC
CDR3: CASSSSSTGANVLTF

V: TRBV29-1
J: TRBJ2-2
D: .
size: few
DNA: TGCAGCGTGAGGAACACCGGGGAGCTGTTTTTT
CDR3: CSVRNTGELFF

V: TRBV5-6
J: TRBJ2-3
D: TRBD2
size: .
DNA: TGTGCCAGCAGCCCCAACGCCGGGACTAAGAACACAGATACGCAGTATTTT
CDR3: CASSPNAGTKNTDTQYF

V: TRBV3-1
J: TRBJ1-1
D: TRBD1
size: .
DNA: TGTGCCAGCAGCCCAGGGACAGGGGAAACTGAAGCTTTCTTT
CDR3: CASSPGTGETEAFF

V: TRBV9
J: TRBJ1-3
D: .
size: .
DNA: TGTGCCAGCAGCGTAGAGGTGGGGCCCTCTGGAAACACCATATATTTT
CDR3: CASSVEVGPSGNTIYF

V: TRBV7-9
J: TRBJ2-7
D: .
size: .
DNA: TGTGCCAGCAGCCCCCACCCCGGGGCCTACGAGCAGTACTTC
CDR3: CASSPHPGAYEQYF

V: TRBV7-6
J: TRBJ2-1
D: .
size: few
DNA: TGTGCCAGCAGCCCGGGTCTTAGCAGCAATGAGCAGTTCTTC
CDR3: CASSPGLSSNEQFF

V: TRBV20-1
J: TRBJ2-7
D: .
size: .
DNA: TGCAGTGTACAGGGTCTAACCTACGAGCAGTACTTC
CDR3: CSVQGLTYEQYF

V: TRBV12-3/TRBV12-4
J: TRBJ2-3
D: TRBD1
size: .
DNA: TGTGCCAGCAGGCAAACAGGGGCCTCCACAGATACGCAGTATTTT
CDR3: CASRQTGASTDTQYF

V: TRBV4-2
J: TRBJ2-7
D: .
size: .
DNA: TGTGCCAGCAGCCAAGACATTCGCTACGAGCAGTACTTC
CDR3: CASSQDIRYEQYF

V: TRBV18
J: TRBJ2-7
D: TRBD1
size: few
DNA: TGTGCCAGCTCACCAACCTCCGGGACAGGGCTATACGAGCAGTACTTC
CDR3: CASSPTSGTGLYEQYF

V: TRBV6-6
J: TRBJ2-5
D: .
size: .
DNA: TGTGCCAGCAGTTACTCGACGCCAGGATGGGTACGAGTCCAAGAGACCCAGTACTTC
CDR3: CASSYSTPGWVRVQETQYF

V: TRBV12-3/TRBV12-4
J: TRBJ1-5
D: .
size: few
DNA: TGTGCCAGCAGTTCGACCCCACGAACCAGTCAGCCCCAGCATTTT
CDR3: CASSSTPRTSQPQHF

V: TRBV7-2
J: TRBJ1-1
D: TRBD1
size: .
DNA: TGTGCCAGCAGCTTAGGGTCGGGACAGGGGACCTTGAACACTGAAGCTTTCTTT
CDR3: CASSLGSGQGTLNTEAFF

V: TRBV3-1
J: TRBJ1-1
D: .
size: few
DNA: TGTGCCAGCAGCCAAGGCCAGCACACTGAAGCTTTCTTT
CDR3: CASSQGQHTEAFF

V: TRBV7-2
J: TRBJ2-5
D: .
size: many
DNA: TGTGCCAGCAGCCGAGCTGAGACCCAGTACTTC
CDR3: CASSRAETQYF

V: TRBV12-3/TRBV12-4
J: TRBJ2-1
D: .
size: few
DNA: TGTGCCAGCACCCAGCGATACAATGAGCAGTTCTTC
CDR3: CASTQRYNEQFF

V: TRBV3-1
J: TRBJ2-5
D: .
size: few
DNA: TGTGCCAGCAGCCAAGGGTCGCAAGAGACCCAGTACTTC
CDR3: CASSQGSQETQYF

V: TRBV10-3
J: TRBJ2-1
D: TRBD2
size: .
DNA: TGTGCCATCAGTGGGGGGGGCAATGAGCAGTTCTTC
CDR3: CAISGGGNEQFF

V: TRBV2
J: TRBJ1-6
D: TRBD1
size: few
DNA: TGTGCCAGCAGCCGGAGACAGGGAGATAATTCACCCCTCCACTTT
CDR3: CASSRRQGDNSPLHF